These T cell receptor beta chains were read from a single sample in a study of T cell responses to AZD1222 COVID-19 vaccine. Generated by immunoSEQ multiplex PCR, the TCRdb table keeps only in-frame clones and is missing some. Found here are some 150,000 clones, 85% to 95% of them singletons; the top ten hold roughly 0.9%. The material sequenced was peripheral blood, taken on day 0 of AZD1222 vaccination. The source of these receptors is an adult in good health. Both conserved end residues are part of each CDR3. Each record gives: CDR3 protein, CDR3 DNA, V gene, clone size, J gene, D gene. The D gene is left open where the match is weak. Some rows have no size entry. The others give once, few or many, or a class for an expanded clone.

CDR3: CASSSSTRVDYGYTF; DNA: TGCGCCAGCAGCTCTAGCACCAGGGTGGACTATGGCTACACCTTC; V: TRBV5-1; size: -; J: TRBJ1-2; D: -
CDR3: CASSPAGQGAGGYTF; DNA: TGTGCCAGCTCACCAGCGGGACAGGGGGCCGGTGGCTACACCTTC; V: TRBV18; size: -; J: TRBJ1-2; D: TRBD1
CDR3: CASSASGGLDTQYF; DNA: TGTGCCAGCAGTGCTAGCGGGGGTCTAGATACGCAGTATTTT; V: TRBV2; size: -; J: TRBJ2-3; D: TRBD2
CDR3: CASSPGGFGPAGYTF; DNA: TGTGCCAGCTCACCGGGTGGATTTGGGCCGGCGGGCTACACCTTC; V: TRBV18; size: once; J: TRBJ1-2; D: -
CDR3: CASSWGGGTSYNEQFF; DNA: TGCGCCAGCAGCTGGGGCGGGGGGACTTCCTACAATGAGCAGTTCTTC; V: TRBV5-1; size: once; J: TRBJ2-1; D: TRBD2
CDR3: CASSYSGNTEAFF; DNA: TGTGCCAGCAGTTATTCCGGGAACACTGAAGCTTTCTTT; V: TRBV12-3/TRBV12-4; size: -; J: TRBJ1-1; D: -
CDR3: CAWTPGQGGLRGYTF; DNA: TGTGCCTGGACCCCCGGACAGGGTGGGTTGAGAGGCTACACCTTC; V: TRBV30; size: -; J: TRBJ1-2; D: TRBD1
CDR3: CASSLARDRGNTIYF; DNA: TGCGCCAGCAGCCTAGCCAGGGACAGAGGAAACACCATATATTTT; V: TRBV5-1; size: -; J: TRBJ1-3; D: TRBD1
CDR3: CASRQPLAGGRGEQFF; DNA: TGTGCCAGCAGACAACCACTAGCGGGAGGGCGAGGGGAGCAGTTCTTC; V: TRBV27; size: -; J: TRBJ2-1; D: TRBD2
CDR3: CSASTVKGELFF; DNA: TGCAGTGCTAGTACTGTTAAAGGGGAGCTGTTTTTT; V: TRBV20-1; size: -; J: TRBJ2-2; D: -
CDR3: CASSRTSGERTDTQYF; DNA: TGTGCCAGCAGCCGAACTAGCGGGGAGCGCACAGATACGCAGTATTTT; V: TRBV3-1/TRBV3-2; size: -; J: TRBJ2-3; D: TRBD2
CDR3: CASSQSAQGGNEKLFF; DNA: TGTGCCAGCAGCCAGAGCGCACAGGGGGGGAATGAAAAACTGTTTTTT; V: TRBV11-2; size: -; J: TRBJ1-4; D: TRBD1
CDR3: CASSPTETYGYTF; DNA: TGTGCCAGCAGCCCTACAGAGACCTATGGCTACACCTTC; V: TRBV12-3/TRBV12-4; size: -; J: TRBJ1-2; D: -
CDR3: CASSPPYGSKDTQYF; DNA: TGTGCCAGCTCACCACCGTACGGCTCCAAAGATACGCAGTATTTT; V: TRBV18; size: -; J: TRBJ2-3; D: -
CDR3: CASSLSNSPLHF; DNA: TGTGCCAGCAGCTTATCGAATTCACCCCTCCACTTT; V: TRBV7-9; size: -; J: TRBJ1-6; D: -
CDR3: CASSRPTGEETQYF; DNA: TGTGCCAGCTCACGGCCGACAGGGGAGGAGACCCAGTACTTC; V: TRBV18; size: -; J: TRBJ2-5; D: TRBD1
CDR3: CAISDRQVNEQFF; DNA: TGTGCCATCAGTGATAGGCAGGTCAATGAGCAGTTCTTC; V: TRBV10-3; size: -; J: TRBJ2-1; D: -
CDR3: CASRTVLYYGYTF; DNA: TGTGCCAGCAGAACAGTGCTGTACTATGGCTACACCTTC; V: TRBV12-3/TRBV12-4; size: -; J: TRBJ1-2; D: -
CDR3: CASSPGGIRYEQYF; DNA: TGTGCCAGCAGTCCGGGAGGGATTCGGTACGAGCAGTACTTC; V: TRBV7-8; size: -; J: TRBJ2-7; D: TRBD2
CDR3: CAWSVYRRTLATNEKLFF; DNA: TGTGCCTGGAGTGTATACCGGCGGACCCTTGCAACTAATGAAAAACTGTTTTTT; V: TRBV30; size: -; J: TRBJ1-4; D: -
CDR3: CASSLARLSTDTQYF; DNA: TGCGCCAGCAGCTTGGCCAGACTATCCACAGATACGCAGTATTTT; V: TRBV5-1; size: -; J: TRBJ2-3; D: -
CDR3: CASSVQAGTGGVNTGELFF; DNA: TGTGCCAGCAGCGTTCAAGCCGGGACAGGGGGCGTGAACACCGGGGAGCTGTTTTTT; V: TRBV9; size: -; J: TRBJ2-2; D: TRBD1
CDR3: CASNNRGGGGYTF; DNA: TGTGCCAGCAATAACAGGGGGGGAGGTGGCTACACCTTC; V: TRBV6-5; size: few; J: TRBJ1-2; D: TRBD1
CDR3: CASSVSGGADTGELFF; DNA: TGTGCCAGCAGCGTATCCGGAGGGGCCGACACCGGGGAGCTGTTTTTT; V: TRBV9; size: once; J: TRBJ2-2; D: -
CDR3: CASSLAVIETQYF; DNA: TGCGCCAGCAGCTTGGCGGTTATAGAGACCCAGTACTTC; V: TRBV5-1; size: -; J: TRBJ2-5; D: -
CDR3: CSVAGLAGGPDTQYF; DNA: TGCAGCGTTGCGGGACTAGCGGGGGGGCCGGATACGCAGTATTTT; V: TRBV29-1; size: -; J: TRBJ2-3; D: TRBD2
CDR3: CASSFPTGTTEAFF; DNA: TGTGCCAGTAGTTTCCCGACAGGGACCACTGAAGCTTTCTTT; V: TRBV19; size: once; J: TRBJ1-1; D: TRBD1
CDR3: CASSQVQGSEQYF; DNA: TGTGCTAGCAGCCAAGTACAGGGGAGCGAGCAGTACTTC; V: TRBV7-7; size: -; J: TRBJ2-7; D: TRBD1